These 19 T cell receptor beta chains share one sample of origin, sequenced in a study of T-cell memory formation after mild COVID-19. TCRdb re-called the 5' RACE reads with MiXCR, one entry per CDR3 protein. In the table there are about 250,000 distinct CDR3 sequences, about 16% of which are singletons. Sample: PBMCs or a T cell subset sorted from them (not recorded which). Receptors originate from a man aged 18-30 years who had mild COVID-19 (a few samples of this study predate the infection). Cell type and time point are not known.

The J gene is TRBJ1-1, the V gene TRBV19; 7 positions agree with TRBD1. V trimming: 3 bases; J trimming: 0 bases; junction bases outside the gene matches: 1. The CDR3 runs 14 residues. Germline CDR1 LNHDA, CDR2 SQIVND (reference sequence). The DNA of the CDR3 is TGTGCCAGTAGTATTACAGGGGTGAACACTGAAGCTTTCTTT. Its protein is CASSITGVNTEAFF. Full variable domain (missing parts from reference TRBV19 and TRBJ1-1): DGGITQSPKYLFRKEGQNVTLSCEQNLNHDAMYWYRQDPGQGLRLIYYSQIVNDFQKGDIAEGYSVSREKKESFPLTVTSAQKNPTAFYLCASSITGVNTEAFFGQGTRLTVV.

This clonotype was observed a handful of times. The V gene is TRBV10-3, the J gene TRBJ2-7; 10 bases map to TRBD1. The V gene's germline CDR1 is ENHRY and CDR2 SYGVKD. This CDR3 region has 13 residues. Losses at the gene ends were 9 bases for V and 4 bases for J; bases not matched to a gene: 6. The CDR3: CAIGGQGTYEQYF. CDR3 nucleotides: TGTGCCATTGGGGGACAGGGGACTTACGAGCAGTACTTC.

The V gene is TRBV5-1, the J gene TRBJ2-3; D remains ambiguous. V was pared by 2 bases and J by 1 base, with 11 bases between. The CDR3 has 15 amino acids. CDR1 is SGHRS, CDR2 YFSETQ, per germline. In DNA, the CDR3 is TGCGCCAGCAGCTTTAGAGGAGATGGCACAGATACGCAGTATTTT. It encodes CASSFRGDGTDTQYF.

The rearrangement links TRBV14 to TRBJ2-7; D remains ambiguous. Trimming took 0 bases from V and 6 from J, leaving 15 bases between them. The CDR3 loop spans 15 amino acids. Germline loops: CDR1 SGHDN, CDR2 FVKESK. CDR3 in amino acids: CASSQEEYFSSEQYF. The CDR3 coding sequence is TGTGCCAGCAGCCAAGAGGAATATTTCTCATCCGAGCAGTACTTC.

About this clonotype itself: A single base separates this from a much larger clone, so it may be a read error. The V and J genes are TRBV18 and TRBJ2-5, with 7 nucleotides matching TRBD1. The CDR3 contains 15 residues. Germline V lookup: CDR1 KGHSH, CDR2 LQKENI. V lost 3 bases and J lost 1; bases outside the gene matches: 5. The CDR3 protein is CASSPPWTGQETQYF. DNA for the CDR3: TGTGCCAGCTCACCGCCCTGGACAGGCCAAGAGACCCAGTACTTC.

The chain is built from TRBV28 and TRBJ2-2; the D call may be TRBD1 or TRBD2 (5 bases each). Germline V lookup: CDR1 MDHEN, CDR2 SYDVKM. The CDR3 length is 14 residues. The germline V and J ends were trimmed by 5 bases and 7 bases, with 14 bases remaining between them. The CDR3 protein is CASSLPGTIGELFF. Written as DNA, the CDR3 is TGTGCCAGCAGTCTTCCCGGGACGATCGGGGAGCTGTTTTTT.

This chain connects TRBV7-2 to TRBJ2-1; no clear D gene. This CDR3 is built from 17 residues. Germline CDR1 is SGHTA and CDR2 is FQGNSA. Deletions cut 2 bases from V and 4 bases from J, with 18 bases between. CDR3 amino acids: CASSLRIEIPIYNEQFF. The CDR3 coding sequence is TGTGCCAGCAGCTTAAGAATTGAGATTCCAATATACAATGAGCAGTTCTTC.

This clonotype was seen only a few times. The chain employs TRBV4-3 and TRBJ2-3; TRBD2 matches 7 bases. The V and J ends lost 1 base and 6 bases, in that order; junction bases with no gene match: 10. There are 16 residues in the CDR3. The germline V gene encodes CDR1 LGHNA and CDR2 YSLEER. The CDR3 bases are TGCGCCAGCAGCCAAGGGGAAGCGGGGTTTGGGGATACGCAGTATTTT. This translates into CASSQGEAGFGDTQYF.

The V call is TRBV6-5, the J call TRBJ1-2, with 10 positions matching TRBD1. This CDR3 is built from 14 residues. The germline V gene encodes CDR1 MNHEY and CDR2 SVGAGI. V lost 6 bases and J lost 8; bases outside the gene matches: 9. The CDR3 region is CASRSRDRGFGYTF. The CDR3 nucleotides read TGTGCCAGCAGAAGCCGGGACAGGGGTTTCGGCTACACCTTC.

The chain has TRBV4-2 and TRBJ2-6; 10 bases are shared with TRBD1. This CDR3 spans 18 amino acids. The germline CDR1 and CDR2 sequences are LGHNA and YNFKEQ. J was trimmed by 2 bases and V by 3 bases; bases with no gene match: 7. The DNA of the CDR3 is TGTGCCAGCAGCCAGGCAGGACAGGGGGTCGCTGGGGCCAACGTCCTGACTTTC. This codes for CASSQAGQGVAGANVLTF.

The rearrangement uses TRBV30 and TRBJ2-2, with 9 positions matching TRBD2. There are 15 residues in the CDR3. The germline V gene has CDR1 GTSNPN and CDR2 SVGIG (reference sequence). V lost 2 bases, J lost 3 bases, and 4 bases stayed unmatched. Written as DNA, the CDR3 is TGTGCCTGGAGTTTAGCGGGGGTCCACACCGGGGAGCTGTTTTTT. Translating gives CAWSLAGVHTGELFF.

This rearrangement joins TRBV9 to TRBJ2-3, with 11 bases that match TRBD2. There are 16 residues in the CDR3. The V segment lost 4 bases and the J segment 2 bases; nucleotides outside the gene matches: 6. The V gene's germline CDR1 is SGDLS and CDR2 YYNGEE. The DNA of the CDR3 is TGTGCCAGCAGCCCACTAGCGGGGGCCGACACAGATACGCAGTATTTT. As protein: CASSPLAGADTDTQYF.

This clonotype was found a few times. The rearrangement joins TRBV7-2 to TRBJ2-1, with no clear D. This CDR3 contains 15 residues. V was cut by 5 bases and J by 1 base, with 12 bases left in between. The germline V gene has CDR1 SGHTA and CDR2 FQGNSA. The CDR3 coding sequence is TGTGCCAGCAGCCTCACATCGGCATCCTACAATGAGCAGTTCTTC. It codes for CASSLTSASYNEQFF.

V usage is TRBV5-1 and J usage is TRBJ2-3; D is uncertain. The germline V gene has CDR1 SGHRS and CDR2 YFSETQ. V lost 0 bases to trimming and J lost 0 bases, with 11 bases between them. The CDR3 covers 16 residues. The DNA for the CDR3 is TGCGCCAGCAGCTTGGACAGACCACGGAGCACAGATACGCAGTATTTT. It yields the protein CASSLDRPRSTDTQYF.

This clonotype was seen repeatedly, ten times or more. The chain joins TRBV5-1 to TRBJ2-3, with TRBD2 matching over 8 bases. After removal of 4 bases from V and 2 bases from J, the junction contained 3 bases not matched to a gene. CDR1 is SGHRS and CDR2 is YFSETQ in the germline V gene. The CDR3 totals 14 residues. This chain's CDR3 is CASSIAGFTDTQYF. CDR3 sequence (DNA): TGCGCCAGCAGCATAGCGGGGTTCACAGATACGCAGTATTTT.

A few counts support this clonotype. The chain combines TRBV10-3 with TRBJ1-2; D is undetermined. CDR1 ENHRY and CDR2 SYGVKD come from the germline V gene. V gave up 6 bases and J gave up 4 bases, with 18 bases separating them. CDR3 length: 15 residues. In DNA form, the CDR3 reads TGTGCCATCAGAACCAGCAGCCGGGAGCCCTATGGCTACACCTTC. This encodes CAIRTSSREPYGYTF.

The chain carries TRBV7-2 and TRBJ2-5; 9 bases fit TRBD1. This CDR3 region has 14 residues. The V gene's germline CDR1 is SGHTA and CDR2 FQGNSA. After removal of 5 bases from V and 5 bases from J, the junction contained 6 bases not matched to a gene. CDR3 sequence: CASSQQGARETQYF. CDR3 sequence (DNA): TGTGCCAGCAGCCAACAGGGGGCACGGGAGACCCAGTACTTC. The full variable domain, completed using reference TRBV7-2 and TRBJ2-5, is GAGVSQSPSNKVTEKGKDVELRCDPISGHTALYWYRQSLGQGLEFLIYFQGNSAPDKSGLPSDRFSAERTGGSVSTLTIQRTQQEDSAVYLCASSQQGARETQYFGPGTRLLVL.

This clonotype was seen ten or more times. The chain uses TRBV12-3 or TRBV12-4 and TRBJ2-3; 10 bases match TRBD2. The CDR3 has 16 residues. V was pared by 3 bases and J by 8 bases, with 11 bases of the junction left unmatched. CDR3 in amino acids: CASSLSSGGPSGTQYF. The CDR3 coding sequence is TGTGCCAGCAGTTTGTCTAGCGGGGGACCAAGCGGTACGCAGTATTTT.

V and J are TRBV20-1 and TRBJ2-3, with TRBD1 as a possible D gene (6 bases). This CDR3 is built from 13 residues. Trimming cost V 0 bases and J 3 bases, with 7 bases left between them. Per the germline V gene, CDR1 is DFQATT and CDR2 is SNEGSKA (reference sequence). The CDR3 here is CSARDDRTDTQYF. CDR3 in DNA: TGCAGTGCTAGAGATGACAGGACAGATACGCAGTATTTT.